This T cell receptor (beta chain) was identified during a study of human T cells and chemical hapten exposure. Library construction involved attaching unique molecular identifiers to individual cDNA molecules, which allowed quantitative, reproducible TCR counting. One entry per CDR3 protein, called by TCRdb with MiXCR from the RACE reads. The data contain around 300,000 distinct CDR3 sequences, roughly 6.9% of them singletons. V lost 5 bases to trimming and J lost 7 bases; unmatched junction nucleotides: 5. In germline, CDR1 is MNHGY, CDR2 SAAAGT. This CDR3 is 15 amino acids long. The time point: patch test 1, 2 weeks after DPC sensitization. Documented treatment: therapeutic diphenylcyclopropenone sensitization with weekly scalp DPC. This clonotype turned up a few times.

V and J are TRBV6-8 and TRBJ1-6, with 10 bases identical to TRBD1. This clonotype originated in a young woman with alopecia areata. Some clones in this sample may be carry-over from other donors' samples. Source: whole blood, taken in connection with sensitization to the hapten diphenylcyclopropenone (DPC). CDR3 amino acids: CASSIDRGHNSPLHF. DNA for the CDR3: TGTGCCAGCAGTATCGACAGGGGGCACAATTCACCCCTCCACTTT.